The sequence of this T cell receptor beta chain was determined in a study of shared clonotypes between healthy human individuals. Method: immunoSEQ multiplex PCR; TCRdb's copy keeps in-frame clones and lacks some. In the table there are some 2 million clones, about 95% of which are singletons. Broader study findings: Non-shared clonotypes displayed generation probabilities falling below those of clonotypes present in all four donors.

Comment on this clone: The antigen is undetermined.

The CDR3 is 16 amino acids. The sequencing sample was made of naive CD4+ T cells sorted from blood. As for subset: CD45RA+ positively selected. This sequence was found in a man younger than 30 in good health. The J gene is TRBJ1-2, the V gene TRBV21-1; the D call of TRBD1 is as the table states it, not checked on the DNA. TRBV21-1 is a documented pseudogene. The CDR3 DNA reads as TGTGCCAGCAGCAAAGCCGAGGCAGGGGGCGTCTATGGCTACACCTTC. This gives the protein CASSKAEAGGVYGYTF.